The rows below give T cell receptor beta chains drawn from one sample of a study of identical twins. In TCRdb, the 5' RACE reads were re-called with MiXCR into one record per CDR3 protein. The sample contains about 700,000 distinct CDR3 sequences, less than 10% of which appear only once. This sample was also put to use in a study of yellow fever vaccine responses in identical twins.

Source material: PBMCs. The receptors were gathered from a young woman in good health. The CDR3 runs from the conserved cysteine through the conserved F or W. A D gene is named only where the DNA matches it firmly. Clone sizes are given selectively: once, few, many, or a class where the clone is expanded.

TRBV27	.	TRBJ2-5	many	TGTGCCAGCAGTTCCTTAATGGGACGGCAAGAGACCCAGTACTTC	CASSSLMGRQETQYF
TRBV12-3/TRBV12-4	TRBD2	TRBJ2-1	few	TGTGCCAGCAGAACCGGGACTAGCGTCGCCAATGAGCAGTTCTTC	CASRTGTSVANEQFF
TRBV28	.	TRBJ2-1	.	TGTGCCAGCAGTAAGGGGAGGGGACAGTACAATGAGCAGTTCTTC	CASSKGRGQYNEQFF
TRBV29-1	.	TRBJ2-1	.	TGCAGCGTGGGACACCAGGGGGGTGAGCAGTTCTTC	CSVGHQGGEQFF
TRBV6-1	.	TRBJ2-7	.	TGTGCCAGCAGTGAATTGGGTTCCGTCTACGAGCAGTACTTC	CASSELGSVYEQYF
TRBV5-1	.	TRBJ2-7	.	TGCGCCAGCAGCTTGGCCGCGTTCGAGGAGCAGTACTTC	CASSLAAFEEQYF
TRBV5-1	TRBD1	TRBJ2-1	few	TGCGCCAGCAGCTTGGTTAGTGGACAGGGACATGAGCAGTTCTTC	CASSLVSGQGHEQFF
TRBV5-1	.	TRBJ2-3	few	TGCGCCAGCAGCTTGCGGCCCGAAACAGATACGCAGTATTTT	CASSLRPETDTQYF
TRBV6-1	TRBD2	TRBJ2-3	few	TGTGCCAGCCTTCCTAGGCGCCAGGCGGGAGGAGATACGCAGTATTTT	CASLPRRQAGGDTQYF
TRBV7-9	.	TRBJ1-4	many	TGTGCCAGCAGCTCCCAACAGGGACCTAATGAAAAACTGTTTTTT	CASSSQQGPNEKLFF
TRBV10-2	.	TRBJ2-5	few	TGCGCCAGCAACCCGCGGGTCGGAGAGACCCAGTACTTC	CASNPRVGETQYF
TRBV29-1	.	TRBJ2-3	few	TGCAGCGGGACGACGCTCACAGATACGCAGTATTTT	CSGTTLTDTQYF
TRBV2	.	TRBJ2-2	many	TGTGCCAGTAACCGGGACTCGAACACCGGGGAGCTGTTTTTT	CASNRDSNTGELFF
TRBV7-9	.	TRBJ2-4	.	TGTGCCAGCAGCTTAATGGCCATCACCCCTGAAAGCATTCAGTACTTC	CASSLMAITPESIQYF
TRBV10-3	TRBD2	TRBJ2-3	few	TGTGCCATCAGCATTAGCGGGGGGCACACAGATACGCAGTATTTT	CAISISGGHTDTQYF
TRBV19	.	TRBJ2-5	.	TGTGCCAGTAGTGGGACCGGGTCCTTGGAGACCCAGTACTTC	CASSGTGSLETQYF
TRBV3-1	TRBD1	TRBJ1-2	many	TGTGCCAGCAGCCAATACCATGACAGGGCTGGCTACACCTTC	CASSQYHDRAGYTF
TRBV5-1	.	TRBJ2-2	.	TGCGCCAGCAGCTTGCGGGGGCGGAACACCGGGGAGCTGTTTTTT	CASSLRGRNTGELFF
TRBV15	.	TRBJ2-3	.	TGTGCCACCAGCGGCAATGAGGGGGATACGCAGTATTTT	CATSGNEGDTQYF
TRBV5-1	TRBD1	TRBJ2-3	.	TGCGCCAGCAGCCCGATTTGGACAGGGGAATCAGATACGCAGTATTTT	CASSPIWTGESDTQYF
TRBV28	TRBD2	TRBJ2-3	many	TGTGCCAGCAGTTTATGGGGGCCTGGGACTAGCGTTTCCACAGATACGCAGTATTTT	CASSLWGPGTSVSTDTQYF
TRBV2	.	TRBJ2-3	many	TGTGCCAGCATAACGACCCCGGGGGGCCCAGATACGCAGTATTTT	CASITTPGGPDTQYF
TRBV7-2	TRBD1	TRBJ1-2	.	TGTGCCAGCAGCTTTGAATCGTCGAGACAGGGTGACGGCTACACCTTC	CASSFESSRQGDGYTF
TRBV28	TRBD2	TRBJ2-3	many	TGTGCCAGCAGTTTTGGGACTAGCGACTTAAACACAGATACGCAGTATTTT	CASSFGTSDLNTDTQYF
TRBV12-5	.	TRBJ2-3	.	TGTGCTAGTGGTCTGGACATGAAGACCACAGATACGCAGTATTTT	CASGLDMKTTDTQYF
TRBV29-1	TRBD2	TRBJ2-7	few	TGCAGCGTTGAAGGGGAGGGACTAGCCGCCGAGCAGTACTTC	CSVEGEGLAAEQYF
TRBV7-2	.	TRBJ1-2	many	TGTGCCAGCAGCTTAGAAACAGGGCACTATGGCTACACCTTC	CASSLETGHYGYTF
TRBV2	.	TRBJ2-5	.	TGTGCCAGCAATCGAGGGGAGACCCAGTACTTC	CASNRGETQYF
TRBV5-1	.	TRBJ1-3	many	TGCGCCAGCAGCCCCGGGACATCTGGAAACACCATATATTTT	CASSPGTSGNTIYF
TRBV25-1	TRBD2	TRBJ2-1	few	TGTGCCAGCAGTGAGCAAGCGGGAGGGCAGGGAGAGCAGTTCTTC	CASSEQAGGQGEQFF
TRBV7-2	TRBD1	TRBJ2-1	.	TGTGCCAGCAACCAACAGGGGTTAGGTAATGAGCAGTTCTTC	CASNQQGLGNEQFF
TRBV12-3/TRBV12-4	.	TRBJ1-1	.	TGTGCCAGCAGTAAATGGGGGAGAGTGAACACTGAAGCTTTCTTT	CASSKWGRVNTEAFF
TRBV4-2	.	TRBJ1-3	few	TGTGCCAGCAGCCAAGAAATCGCGGGCGCGGGAAACACCATATATTTT	CASSQEIAGAGNTIYF
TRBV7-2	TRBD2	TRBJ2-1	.	TGTGCCAGCAGCCTTAGCGGGAGCAACAATGAGCAGTTCTTC	CASSLSGSNNEQFF
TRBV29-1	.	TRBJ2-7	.	TGCAGCGTTGAAGTTTTGGGCATTTCCTACGAGCAGTACTTC	CSVEVLGISYEQYF
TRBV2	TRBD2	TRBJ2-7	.	TGTGCCAGCAGTGTAGCCCTAGCGGGCCGTACGACCTACGAGCAGTACTTC	CASSVALAGRTTYEQYF
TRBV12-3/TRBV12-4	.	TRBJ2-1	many	TGTGCCAGCAGCCACGACCAGACCAATGAGCAGTTCTTC	CASSHDQTNEQFF
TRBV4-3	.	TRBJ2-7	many	TGCGCCAGCAGCCCTGAACGGCGGTTATCCTACGAGCAGTACTTC	CASSPERRLSYEQYF
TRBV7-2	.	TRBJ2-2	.	TGTGCCAGCAGCTTATGGGCGGAGGGGGAGCTGTTTTTT	CASSLWAEGELFF
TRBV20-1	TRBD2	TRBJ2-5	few	TGCAGTGCGGTACTAGCGGGGGAACAAGAGACCCAGTACTTC	CSAVLAGEQETQYF
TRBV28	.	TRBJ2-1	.	TGTGCCAGCAGTTTTTCCCTACAGGAGCAGTTCTTC	CASSFSLQEQFF
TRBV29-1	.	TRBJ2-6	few	TGCAGCGTCACAGGGTTGTCTGGGGCCAACGTCCTGACTTTC	CSVTGLSGANVLTF
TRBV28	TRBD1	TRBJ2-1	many	TGTGCCAGCACGACCCCCGGGACAGGGTCTAGCAATGAGCAGTTCTTC	CASTTPGTGSSNEQFF
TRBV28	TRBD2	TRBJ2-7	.	TGTGCCAGCAGAGGTAGCGGGGACTCCTACGAGCAGTACTTC	CASRGSGDSYEQYF
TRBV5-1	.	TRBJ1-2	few	TGCGCCAGCAGCTTGGATCTGGGGGGCTATGGCTACACCTTC	CASSLDLGGYGYTF
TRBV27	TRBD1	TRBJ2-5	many	TGTGCCAGCAGTTTACGGGGACAGGGCCAAGAGACCCAGTACTTC	CASSLRGQGQETQYF
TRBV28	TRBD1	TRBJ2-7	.	TGTGCCAGCAGTTCGACAGGGGGCAGGTCCTACGAGCAGTACTTC	CASSSTGGRSYEQYF
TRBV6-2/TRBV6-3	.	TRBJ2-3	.	TGTGCCAGCAGTTACTCCACTGGGGCCACAGATACGCAGTATTTT	CASSYSTGATDTQYF
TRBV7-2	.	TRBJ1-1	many	TGTGCCAGCAGCTTATCGCAGAACACTGAAGCTTTCTTT	CASSLSQNTEAFF
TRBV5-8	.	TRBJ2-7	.	TGTGCCAGCAGCTTGGACGCCTACTCCTACGAGCAGTACTTC	CASSLDAYSYEQYF